The 18 T cell receptor beta chains given below trace back to one sample, sequenced in a study of identical twins. MiXCR, run by TCRdb on the 5' RACE reads, gives a single entry per CDR3 protein. This sample has hundreds of thousands of distinct CDR3 sequences, with roughly 18% found just once. These data were also filed under a second study, of T cells expressing NK-cell markers.

Sequenced: PBMCs. All receptors derive from a woman under 30 in good health.

This clonotype has just a few counts. Germline is not matched at one junction end, which may reflect a read error. The chain recombines TRBV12-5 with TRBJ2-1; D not resolved. This CDR3 region has 13 residues. Germline CDR1 reads LGHNT; CDR2 reads FRNRAP. CDR3 bases: TGTGTTAGTGGTTCACTTCCAGTGGATGAGCAGTTCTTC. It codes for CVSGSLPVDEQFF.

V usage is TRBV12-3 or TRBV12-4 and J usage is TRBJ1-1; D uncertain. This CDR3 contains 13 residues. The germline V and J ends were trimmed by 6 bases and 0 bases, with 8 bases remaining between them. CDR3 DNA: TGTGCCAGCAGGAGTGAGTTGAACACTGAAGCTTTCTTT. Protein product: CASRSELNTEAFF.

This clonotype was picked up many times. V gene TRBV2 combines with J gene TRBJ1-6; D remains ambiguous. V dropped 6 bases and J dropped 8 bases, with 14 bases sitting between them. This CDR3 region has 14 residues. Germline-derived CDR1 and CDR2 are SNHLY and FYNNEI. The CDR3 bases are TGTGCCAGCAGCCCTGGAGGCAAGGATTCACCCCTCCACTTT. Its translation: CASSPGGKDSPLHF.

This clonotype was seen ten or more times. The chain employs TRBV12-3 or TRBV12-4 and TRBJ2-3; 8 nucleotides align to TRBD2. This CDR3 region has 16 residues. V dropped 6 bases and J dropped 0; count of bases not matched to a gene: 8. For the CDR3, the DNA is TGTGCCAGCAGCTCCTCCCCGGGGGGGAGCACAGATACGCAGTATTTT. Translated: CASSSSPGGSTDTQYF.

V is TRBV20-1 and J is TRBJ1-2, with a tentative D call TRBD1 (6 bases). The CDR3 is 12 residues long. Trimming removed 6 bases at V and 5 bases at J, with 13 bases between. CDR1 is DFQATT, CDR2 SNEGSKA, per germline (reference sequence). CDR3 loop: CSASPTGYGYTF. CDR3 in DNA: TGCAGTGCATCTCCTACAGGGTATGGCTACACCTTC.

The gene calls are TRBV11-3 and TRBJ2-1, with 9 bases matching TRBD2. Looked up from germline, CDR1 is SGHNT and CDR2 is YENEEA. This CDR3 has 15 residues. V trimming: 3 bases; J trimming: 8 bases; junction bases outside the gene matches: 8. CDR3 in DNA: TGTGCCAGCAGCTTTCGCGGGGGGGTCGGGGATGAGCAGTTCTTC. It yields the protein CASSFRGGVGDEQFF.

This clonotype was seen a handful of times. This chain links TRBV6-1 with TRBJ1-5; D not certain. V was cut by 7 bases and J by 0 bases, with 7 bases left in between. CDR3 length: 13 amino acids. Germline-derived CDR1 and CDR2 are MNHNS and SASEGT. The CDR3, as DNA: TGTGCCAGCAACCTTTATAGCAATCAGCCCCAGCATTTT. This encodes CASNLYSNQPQHF.

As regards this clonotype: A read error is possible here, since a much larger clone lies one base away. The gene calls are TRBV4-3 and TRBJ2-2; 7 positions agree with TRBD1. The J segment lost 3 bases and the V segment lost 3 bases, leaving 1 base of the junction unmatched. The CDR3 loop spans 14 amino acids. Per germline, CDR1 LGHNA and CDR2 YSLEER. CDR3 loop: CASSHTGDTGELFF. The CDR3 nucleotides read TGCGCCAGCAGCCACACAGGGGACACCGGGGAGCTGTTTTTT.

V usage is TRBV20-1 and J usage is TRBJ2-3; 11 bases match TRBD2. There are 17 residues in the CDR3. J was trimmed by 5 bases and V by 2 bases; bases with no gene match: 12. Germline V gene lookup returns CDR1 DFQATT and CDR2 SNEGSKA (reference sequence). This CDR3 reads CSARTPLSGGVGDTQYF. The DNA for the CDR3 is TGCAGTGCTAGAACCCCCCTTAGCGGGGGGGTGGGAGATACGCAGTATTTT.

Only a few counts were recorded for this clonotype. The chain links TRBV4-3 to TRBJ2-7; TRBD2 matches 8 bases. Per the germline V gene, CDR1 is LGHNA and CDR2 is YSLEER. This CDR3 contains 16 residues. Losses at the gene ends were 1 base for V and 0 bases for J; bases not matched to a gene: 5. CDR3 amino acids: CASSQGTSTGSYEQYF. In DNA form, the CDR3 reads TGCGCCAGCAGCCAAGGGACTAGCACCGGCTCCTACGAGCAGTACTTC.

This clonotype was found a few times. J is TRBJ2-7 and V is TRBV3-1; D not resolved. The germline V and J ends were trimmed by 1 base and 2 bases, with 6 bases remaining between them. CDR1 and CDR2 from the germline V gene are LGHDT and YNNKEL (reference sequence). This CDR3 is built from 13 residues. The CDR3 DNA reads TGTGCCAGCAGCCAAGGCAGAGCCTACGAGCAGTACTTC. It translates to CASSQGRAYEQYF.

V is TRBV7-6 and J is TRBJ2-1; TRBD2 aligns across 10 bases. V shed 9 bases, J shed 10 bases, and the junction held 9 bases outside the gene matches. This CDR3 is built from 13 residues. Germline V gives CDR1 SGHVS, CDR2 FNYEAQ. The CDR3 protein is CASSPSGGGEQFF. The CDR3 DNA reads TGTGCCAGTAGCCCTAGCGGGGGTGGGGAGCAGTTCTTC.

A few counts support this clonotype. This sequence joins TRBV11-2 and TRBJ2-7, with D possibly TRBD2 on 6 matching bases. There are 12 residues in the CDR3. Trimming stripped 4 bases from V and 6 bases from J, with 10 bases between. CDR1 SGHAT and CDR2 FQNNGV come from the germline V gene. CDR3 sequence reads: CASSYMRGEQYF. The CDR3 DNA reads TGTGCCAGCAGCTACATGCGGGGCGAGCAGTACTTC.

Worth noting for this clonotype: Given a much more abundant clone one base away, this may be a read error. The genes are TRBV12-3 or TRBV12-4 and TRBJ2-1; 13 bases match TRBD2. The CDR3 is 14 residues long. V lost 6 bases and J lost 8; bases outside the gene matches: 4. In nucleotides, the CDR3 is TGTGCCAGCAGATCGACTAGCGGGAGGCATGAGCAGTTCTTC. Residues: CASRSTSGRHEQFF.

This clonotype has just a few counts. The chain links TRBV14 to TRBJ1-2; no reliable D call. In germline, CDR1 is SGHDN, CDR2 FVKESK. The CDR3 sequence is 18 residues long. The V gene lost 0 bases and the J gene lost 1 base, with 18 bases spanning the gap. CDR3 DNA: TGTGCCAGCAGCCAAGAGGAGAGGAGTTCCTACAATAACTATGGCTACACCTTC. Protein sequence: CASSQEERSSYNNYGYTF.

This clonotype was picked up a small number of times. The chain uses TRBV7-3 and TRBJ2-1; tentative D call: TRBD1 (6 bases). Germline V gene data show CDR1 as SGHTA and CDR2 as FQGTGA. CDR3 length equals 21 residues. V gave up 1 base and J gave up 0 bases, with 25 bases separating them. The CDR3 nucleotides are TGTGCCAGCAGCTTAAGCCTTTCGGACAGATACCTACGAGGCTCCTACAATGAGCAGTTCTTC. As protein: CASSLSLSDRYLRGSYNEQFF.

This clonotype was counted many times. DNA of the CDR3: TGTGCCAGCAGTTCGCCCGGGACTAGCGGGAGTCATGAGCAGTTCTTC. It codes for CASSSPGTSGSHEQFF. The chain carries TRBV6-5 and TRBJ2-1; 14 bases align to TRBD2. The CDR3 contains 16 residues. Germline trimming cut 4 bases from V and 8 bases from J; bases unmatched to any gene: 7. CDR1 and CDR2 from the germline V gene are MNHEY and SVGAGI.

The chain joins TRBV5-1 to TRBJ2-1, with 13 bases matching TRBD2. This CDR3 has 18 amino acids. V gave up 4 bases and J gave up 1 base; unmatched junction bases: 8. The germline V gene has CDR1 SGHRS and CDR2 YFSETQ. CDR3 sequence reads: CASSRPLTSGRSYNEQFF. CDR3 bases: TGCGCCAGCAGCCGACCCCTGACTAGCGGGAGGTCCTACAATGAGCAGTTCTTC. Full variable domain (missing parts from reference TRBV5-1 and TRBJ2-1): KAGVTQTPRYLIKTRGQQVTLSCSPISGHRSVSWYQQTPGQGLQFLFEYFSETQRNKGNFPGRFSGRQFSNSRSEMNVSTLELGDSALYLCASSRPLTSGRSYNEQFFGPGTRLTVL.